This T cell receptor (beta chain) was documented in a study of T cell responses to AZD1222 COVID-19 vaccine. General study results and limits: Spike was spanned by vaccine-associated CD4 TCRs, which were dominant at 160-218 and 743-854.

Comments on this clone: The antigen is unknown.

Sequenced by immunoSEQ multiplex PCR; TCRdb stores in-frame clones only, minus some. In the table there are some 30,000 clones, about 88% of which are singletons. This clonotype was obtained from an adult in good health. The sequenced sample was peripheral blood, obtained on day 0 of AZD1222 vaccination.

CDR3 sequence: CASSLEGTATGGYTF. CDR3 bases: TGTGCCAGCAGCTTAGAGGGGACAGCCACCGGGGGCTACACCTTC. The chain combines TRBV11-2 with TRBJ1-2; 7 positions agree with TRBD1. The CDR3 has 15 amino acids. Losses at the gene ends were 0 bases for V and 8 bases for J; bases not matched to a gene: 9. Germline CDR1 and CDR2: SGHAT and FQNNGV.